The TCR beta chain under discussion was sequenced for a study of shared clonotypes between healthy human individuals. Repertoires were generated with immunoSEQ multiplex PCR, while TCRdb's copy carries only in-frame clones and drops some. The sample carries around 2.5 million clones, 90% to 95% recorded once. Comment on this clone: The antigen remains unidentified.

This CDR3 comprises 16 residues. Trimming took 1 base from V and 9 from J; bases not matched to a gene: 12. The germline V gene encodes CDR1 SGHRS and CDR2 YFSETQ. Points from the study as a whole: A small donor pool kept down the genetic and exposure-history diversity that was represented.

Healthy HIV-negative adults without recent acute infections or vaccinations served as donors. Partitioning of CD4+ cells yielded a CD45RA+ naive subset and a CD45RA-negative memory subset. Sequenced sample: naive CD4+ T cells from PBMCs. Subset: CD45RA+ positively selected. V is TRBV5-1 and J is TRBJ2-1; 8 bases fit TRBD2. This sequence was found in a man aged 18 to 35 in good health. Some clones in this sample may be carry-over from other donors' samples. CDR3 protein: CASSLRISGVNGEQFF. The CDR3 DNA reads TGCGCCAGCAGCTTGCGAATTAGCGGGGTCAATGGTGAGCAGTTCTTC.